A single sample is the source of the 14 T cell receptor beta chains below, sequenced in a study of T-cell reconstitution after alpha-beta-depleted transplantation in children. The TCRbeta library was prepared with unique molecular identifiers. Each CDR3 protein is one row after TCRdb ran MiXCR on the PCR reads. The profile shows tens of thousands of distinct CDR3 sequences, 4.9% of them singletons. Source: PBMCs, mostly from graft donor cells, taken 180 days after TCRalphabeta/CD19-depleted stem cell transplant. The source is a boy under three years old who had a stem cell transplant for acute myeloid leukemia, so the T cells may come from the graft donor.

This clonotype was observed at least ten times. The chain recombines TRBV29-1 with TRBJ2-1, with 7 bases lining up with TRBD1. The J segment lost 10 bases and the V segment lost 2 bases, leaving 2 bases of the junction unmatched. The CDR3 length is 11 residues. Germline CDR1 reads SQVTM; CDR2 reads ANQGSEA. The DNA of the CDR3 is TGCAGCGTTGAACGACAGGGAGAGCAGTTCTTC. Amino acids: CSVERQGEQFF.

This clonotype was counted only a few times. The junction departs from germline at one end; a sequencing error may be responsible. V gene TRBV12-3 or TRBV12-4 combines with J gene TRBJ2-3, with 14 bases that match TRBD2. CDR3 length: 18 amino acids. CDR3 protein: CAISTRMTSGGAVDTQYF. Written as DNA, the CDR3 is TGTGCCATCAGTACCCGAATGACTAGCGGGGGGGCAGTGGATACGCAGTATTTT.

With respect to this clonotype: This may come from a read error, since a much larger clone is one base off. The chain recombines TRBV29-1 with TRBJ2-4, with TRBD2 matching 8 bases. V shed 4 bases, J shed 0 bases, and the junction held 8 bases outside the gene matches. Looked up from germline, CDR1 is SQVTM and CDR2 is ANQGSEA. CDR3 length equals 16 residues. The CDR3 sequence is CSVASGGALAKNIQYF. The CDR3 DNA sequence: TGCAGCGTTGCGAGCGGGGGAGCCCTAGCCAAAAACATTCAGTACTTC.

The chain carries TRBV10-1 and TRBJ2-5, with 12 bases identical to TRBD2. The V and J ends lost 0 bases and 3 bases, in that order; junction bases with no gene match: 5. Germline V gives CDR1 WNHNN, CDR2 SYGVQD (reference sequence). CDR3 length: 17 amino acids. This chain's CDR3 is CASSESFWTSGKETQYF. CDR3 coding DNA: TGCGCCAGCAGTGAGTCTTTTTGGACTAGCGGGAAAGAGACCCAGTACTTC.

This clonotype has ten or more counts. The chain couples TRBV20-1 to TRBJ2-3, with D maybe TRBD2 (5 bases). Germline V CDR1 and CDR2: DFQATT, SNEGSKA (reference sequence). The CDR3 length is 12 residues. The CDR3 loop is CSGERSTDTQYF. The CDR3 coding sequence is TGCAGCGGGGAGAGAAGCACAGATACGCAGTATTTT.

This clonotype was counted ten times or more. The J gene is TRBJ2-5, the V gene TRBV4-2; D is ambiguous. V lost 0 bases and J 2 bases, leaving 7 bases between the germline ends. This CDR3 contains 14 residues. Germline V CDR1 and CDR2: LGHNA, YNFKEQ. CDR3 sequence: CASSQERIQETQYF. CDR3 in DNA: TGTGCCAGCAGCCAAGAACGGATTCAAGAGACCCAGTACTTC.

Relative to its sample, this clonotype is medium-sized (0.01 to 0.1%). The V and J genes are TRBV5-1 and TRBJ2-2; D is uncertain. V lost 0 bases to trimming and J lost 3 bases, with 9 bases between them. The germline V gene has CDR1 SGHRS and CDR2 YFSETQ. The CDR3 spans 15 residues. CDR3 coding DNA: TGCGCCAGCAGCTTGGGACATAGGGACACCGGGGAGCTGTTTTTT. Amino acids: CASSLGHRDTGELFF.

This clonotype has ten or more counts. The chain has TRBV4-2 and TRBJ1-3; D remains ambiguous. Germline V lookup: CDR1 LGHNA, CDR2 YNFKEQ. This CDR3 has 15 residues. The germline V and J ends were trimmed by 4 bases and 0 bases, with 10 bases remaining between them. This CDR3 reads CASSPRHNSGNTIYF. The CDR3, as DNA: TGTGCCAGCAGCCCCCGACACAACTCTGGAAACACCATATATTTT.

The rearrangement uses TRBV3-1 and TRBJ2-5; TRBD2 matches 8 bases. Looked up from germline, CDR1 is LGHDT and CDR2 is YNNKEL (reference sequence). The CDR3 is 17 amino acids. V was clipped by 11 bases and J by 0 bases; unmatched bases: 17. CDR3 residues: CACSKEERGPHQETQYF. Written as DNA, the CDR3 is TGTGCCTGCTCCAAAGAGGAGCGGGGGCCTCACCAAGAGACCCAGTACTTC.

This clonotype was observed many times. V usage is TRBV20-1 and J usage is TRBJ2-7, with a tentative D call TRBD2 (7 bases). Germline-derived CDR1 and CDR2 are DFQATT and SNEGSKA (reference sequence). V dropped 0 bases and J dropped 6 bases, with 15 bases sitting between them. CDR3 length: 14 residues. Written as DNA, the CDR3 is TGCAGTGCTAGAGATCGGGGGGCTTCGGGCGAGCAGTACGTC. This codes for CSARDRGASGEQYV.

This clonotype was detected ten times or more. The chain employs TRBV7-9 and TRBJ2-7; 7 bases align to TRBD2. The CDR3 has 17 amino acids. Trimming took 5 bases from V and 1 from J; bases not matched to a gene: 14. Germline CDR1 SEHNR, CDR2 FQNEAQ (reference sequence). As DNA, the CDR3 is TGTGCCAGCAGCGGGGCCGGTGCGGGGGTAGGGTCCTACGAGCAGTACTTC. Its translation: CASSGAGAGVGSYEQYF.

This clonotype showed up many times. The rearrangement links TRBV5-1 to TRBJ2-2; weak D call: TRBD1 (6 bases). The V end lost 0 bases, the J end lost 4 bases, and 13 bases lay between the germline ends. The CDR3 covers 16 residues. Germline CDR1 reads SGHRS; CDR2 reads YFSETQ. The CDR3 nucleotides read TGCGCCAGCAGCTTGGCAGTGACAGGAAGCACCGGGGAGCTGTTTTTT. As protein: CASSLAVTGSTGELFF.

This clonotype was picked up many times. This sequence joins TRBV28 and TRBJ2-4, with 7 bases aligning to TRBD1. The CDR3 is 16 residues long. Germline V gene sequence: CDR1 MDHEN, CDR2 SYDVKM. Trimming took 5 bases from V and 6 from J; bases not matched to a gene: 13. CDR3 DNA: TGTGCCAGCAGTCCCCGGCGGTCGACAGGGCGAAACATTCAGTACTTC. As protein: CASSPRRSTGRNIQYF.

This clonotype was counted at least ten times. The chain couples TRBV7-9 to TRBJ2-7; no firm D call. V dropped 5 bases and J dropped 5 bases, with 13 bases sitting between them. The CDR3 spans 13 residues. Germline V gene data show CDR1 as SEHNR and CDR2 as FQNEAQ (reference sequence). CDR3 bases: TGTGCCAGCAGCCCCCCAGGCTCTCACGAGCAGTACTTC. Its translation: CASSPPGSHEQYF.